This T cell receptor beta chain was sequenced in a study of shared clonotypes between healthy human individuals. Participating donors were healthy, HIV-negative adults free of recent acute infections or vaccinations. Over several immunoSEQ plates, each subset's genomic DNA was distributed in even portions. TCRdb's copy holds only in-frame clones and misses some; the assay was immunoSEQ multiplex PCR. This table holds over 850,000 clones, 75% to 80% found once. The sample taken for sequencing was memory CD4+ T cells from PBMCs. Noted subset: CD45RA-negative fraction. The TCR comes from a man aged 18 to 30 in good health. Some clones in this sample may be carry-over from other donors' samples.

The CDR3 is CASSIVAGVGYEQYF. As DNA, the CDR3 is TGTGCCAGTAGTATAGTGGCGGGAGTGGGTTACGAGCAGTACTTC. The chain is built from TRBV19 and TRBJ2-7; 7 bases are a match to TRBD2. CDR3 length: 15 residues. The germline V gene has CDR1 LNHDA and CDR2 SQIVND (reference sequence). Trimming took 1 base from V and 4 from J; bases not matched to a gene: 7.